This entry lists 19 T cell receptor beta chains sequenced from one sample in a study of regulatory T cells in long-lasting Graves disease. Time point here: newly diagnosed GD, antithyroid drugs for less than 3 months. PBMCs were the source of the RNA used for TCR sequencing. Arm-PCR with iRepertoire HTBI primers amplified the CDR3 regions for these TCR beta libraries. TCRdb called the multiplex PCR reads again in MiXCR, with one record for every CDR3 protein. The sample yields 420,000 or so distinct CDR3 sequences, about 16% seen once. These data were also filed under a second study, of T cells in Graves' hyperthyroidism and ophthalmopathy.

Source: peripheral blood mononuclear cells (PBMCs), taken at new diagnosis, from a patient treated with antithyroid drugs. Receptor source: a woman in her late teens or twenties with Graves disease.

This clonotype was seen only a few times. V usage is TRBV19 and J usage is TRBJ2-1; 11 bases match TRBD1. The V gene end was trimmed by 7 bases and the J gene end by 8 bases; junction bases not matched to a gene: 10. Germline loops: CDR1 LNHDA, CDR2 SQIVND (reference sequence). The CDR3 sequence is 15 residues long. The CDR3 here is CASNNPGQGVHEQFF. The CDR3 nucleotides are TGTGCCAGTAATAACCCGGGACAGGGGGTGCATGAGCAGTTCTTC.

This clonotype came up many times. The rearrangement joins TRBV12-3 or TRBV12-4 to TRBJ1-2, with TRBD1 as a possible D gene (6 bases). The V end was cut by 5 bases, the J end by 5 bases, with 9 bases between. The CDR3 covers 12 residues. CDR3 amino acids: CASSKTGYGYTF. The CDR3 DNA reads TGTGCCAGCAGTAAAACAGGGTATGGCTACACCTTC.

This clonotype was detected ten times or more. The chain carries TRBV18 and TRBJ2-2; D tentatively reads TRBD1 or TRBD2 (5 bases each). Germline CDR1 KGHSH, CDR2 LQKENI. V dropped 0 bases and J dropped 6 bases, with 8 bases sitting between them. This CDR3 region has 14 residues. In DNA, the CDR3 is TGTGCCAGCTCACCACCGGGGGATCCCGGGGAGCTGTTTTTT. It translates to CASSPPGDPGELFF.

This clonotype was counted a few times. CDR3 amino acids: CAAGGPPIYEQYF. The CDR3 coding sequence is TGTGCCGCGGGGGGTCCCCCCATCTACGAGCAGTACTTC. J is TRBJ2-7 and V is TRBV25-1; TRBD2 agrees at 8 bases. The CDR3 has 13 amino acids. Germline V CDR1 and CDR2: MGHDK, SYGVNS. J gave up 3 bases and V 11 bases, and 9 bases lay outside the gene matches.

This clonotype has at least ten counts. The genes are TRBV5-1 and TRBJ2-7, with D possibly being TRBD2 (5 bases). The V gene's germline CDR1 is SGHRS and CDR2 YFSETQ. Deletions cut 0 bases from V and 7 bases from J, with 14 bases between. This CDR3 spans 14 amino acids. The DNA of the CDR3 is TGCGCCAGCAGCTTGGATGCGGGTTCGGAAGAGCAGTACTTC. Translation: CASSLDAGSEEQYF.

This clonotype was recorded many times. The chain has TRBV3-1 and TRBJ2-1, with D possibly matching TRBD2 (6 bases). The CDR3 extends over 17 amino acids. V was cut by 0 bases and J by 2 bases, with 14 bases left in between. CDR1 and CDR2 from the germline V gene are LGHDT and YNNKEL (reference sequence). DNA for the CDR3: TGTGCCAGCAGCCAAGACCTGATAGCGGCAACCTACAATGAGCAGTTCTTC. Protein sequence: CASSQDLIAATYNEQFF.

This clonotype was detected ten times or more. J is TRBJ2-7 and V is TRBV12-3 or TRBV12-4; 9 bases agree with TRBD2. V was pared by 5 bases and J by 2 bases, with 7 bases of the junction left unmatched. The length of the CDR3 is 15 residues. The CDR3 DNA is TGTGCCAGCAGTCGGGGCGCGGGAGGGGCCTACGAGCAGTACTTC. Encoded protein: CASSRGAGGAYEQYF.

The chain employs TRBV11-2 and TRBJ2-5; TRBD2 agrees at 14 bases. Germline values: CDR1 SGHAT, CDR2 FQNNGV. The CDR3 spans 16 residues. Trimming cost V 3 bases and J 5 bases; bases outside gene matches: 5. The CDR3 region is CASSLGTSGSLETQYF. In nucleotides, the CDR3 is TGTGCCAGCAGCTTGGGGACTAGCGGGAGCTTGGAGACCCAGTACTTC. The complete variable domain, with remaining parts taken from reference TRBV11-2 and TRBJ2-5, reads EAGVAQSPRYKIIEKRQSVAFWCNPISGHATLYWYQQILGQGPKLLIQFQNNGVVDDSQLPKDRFSAERLKGVDSTLKIQPAKLEDSAVYLCASSLGTSGSLETQYFGPGTRLLVL.

At least ten counts were recorded for this clonotype. This chain joins TRBV6-1 and TRBJ2-1, with TRBD1 matching 12 bases. Trimming cost V 7 bases and J 6 bases; bases outside gene matches: 22. CDR3 size: 20 residues. The germline V gene has CDR1 MNHNS and CDR2 SASEGT. CDR3 region: CASTPGVGTGGVGSINEQFF. In DNA form, the CDR3 reads TGTGCCAGCACTCCGGGGGTTGGGACAGGGGGCGTAGGAAGCATCAATGAGCAGTTCTTC.

This clonotype was seen at least ten times. V and J are TRBV18 and TRBJ2-5; D gene uncertain. V was clipped by 8 bases and J by 1 base, with 11 bases between them. This CDR3 comprises 13 residues. Germline V gene lookup returns CDR1 KGHSH and CDR2 LQKENI. The CDR3 DNA sequence: TGTGCCAGCAGTCCGTTGGGCCAAGAGACCCAGTACTTC. It specifies CASSPLGQETQYF.

This clonotype was observed at least ten times. CDR3: CASSKHSSYNEQFF. The CDR3 coding sequence is TGTGCCAGCAGTAAACATAGCTCCTACAATGAGCAGTTCTTC. This chain links TRBV6-1 with TRBJ2-1; D not resolved. The germline gives CDR1 MNHNS, CDR2 SASEGT. V dropped 5 bases and J dropped 0 bases, with 8 bases sitting between them. The CDR3 is 14 residues long.

This clonotype appeared many times. The chain carries TRBV11-2 and TRBJ1-6; D uncertain. Germline V gene lookup returns CDR1 SGHAT and CDR2 FQNNGV. Trimming shortened V by 0 bases and J by 9 bases, and 12 bases separated the two germline ends. The CDR3 loop spans 15 amino acids. CDR3 in amino acids: CASSLEGRETSPLHF. The CDR3 bases are TGTGCCAGCAGCTTAGAGGGGAGGGAAACTTCACCCCTCCACTTT. Variable domain in full (rest from reference TRBV11-2 and TRBJ1-6): EAGVAQSPRYKIIEKRQSVAFWCNPISGHATLYWYQQILGQGPKLLIQFQNNGVVDDSQLPKDRFSAERLKGVDSTLKIQPAKLEDSAVYLCASSLEGRETSPLHFGNGTRLTVT.

The chain uses TRBV27 and TRBJ1-2, with TRBD1 identical over 8 bases. Per germline, CDR1 MNHEY and CDR2 SMNVEV (reference sequence). The CDR3 spans 15 residues. V lost 4 bases, J lost 4 bases, and 8 bases stayed unmatched. The CDR3 DNA sequence: TGTGCCAGCAGTTCCCTGGACAGGGAGGTCTATGGCTACACCTTC. As protein: CASSSLDREVYGYTF.

This clonotype was picked up many times. The V call is TRBV7-2, the J call TRBJ2-5; TRBD1 matches at 7 bases. The CDR3 is made up of 14 amino acids. Germline V gene data show CDR1 as SGHTA and CDR2 as FQGNSA. After removal of 5 bases from V and 5 bases from J, the junction contained 8 bases not matched to a gene. CDR3 in amino acids: CASSPRGRGETQYF. CDR3 bases: TGTGCCAGCAGCCCCCGGGGCAGGGGGGAGACCCAGTACTTC. The variable domain in full, with the rest retrieved from reference TRBV7-2 and TRBJ2-5, is GAGVSQSPSNKVTEKGKDVELRCDPISGHTALYWYRQSLGQGLEFLIYFQGNSAPDKSGLPSDRFSAERTGGSVSTLTIQRTQQEDSAVYLCASSPRGRGETQYFGPGTRLLVL.

The rearrangement links TRBV29-1 to TRBJ2-2, with TRBD2 matching over 7 bases. The V gene's germline CDR1 is SQVTM and CDR2 ANQGSEA. The junction had 10 bases not matched to a gene; V was cut back by 4 bases and J by 2 bases. The CDR3 runs to 16 residues. CDR3 sequence (DNA): TGCAGCGTTGGGGGGGGTGATAGCGGCAACACCGGGGAGCTGTTTTTT. Residues: CSVGGGDSGNTGELFF.

This clonotype has a count of ten or more. The chain has TRBV20-1 and TRBJ2-3; the match to TRBD2 covers 7 bases. The V and J ends lost 7 bases and 0 bases, in that order; junction bases with no gene match: 4. CDR1 is DFQATT and CDR2 is SNEGSKA in the germline V gene (reference sequence). The CDR3 loop spans 13 amino acids. The CDR3 DNA reads as TGCAGTGTTTTTAGCGGGAGCACAGATACGCAGTATTTT. Its translation: CSVFSGSTDTQYF.

This clonotype was counted ten times or more. The J gene is TRBJ2-7, the V gene TRBV28; D call uncertain. Germline assignment: CDR1 MDHEN and CDR2 SYDVKM. Trimming stripped 7 bases from V and 6 bases from J, with 19 bases between. This CDR3 is built from 14 residues. This CDR3 reads CASTTRPSGSEQYF. The CDR3 bases are TGTGCCAGCACAACTCGCCCCAGTGGGTCCGAGCAGTACTTC.

This chain uses TRBV5-1 with TRBJ2-3, with D tentatively TRBD2 (6 bases). V lost 5 bases, J lost 2 bases, and 15 bases lay in between. Germline assignment: CDR1 SGHRS and CDR2 YFSETQ. CDR3 length: 15 residues. The CDR3 reads CASRERVTDTDTQYF. CDR3 bases: TGCGCCAGCAGGGAGCGGGTTACAGACACAGATACGCAGTATTTT. Filled out from reference TRBV5-1 and TRBJ2-3, the complete variable domain reads KAGVTQTPRYLIKTRGQQVTLSCSPISGHRSVSWYQQTPGQGLQFLFEYFSETQRNKGNFPGRFSGRQFSNSRSEMNVSTLELGDSALYLCASRERVTDTDTQYFGPGTRLTVL.

In regard to this clonotype: Given a much more abundant clone one base away, this may be a read error. This chain joins TRBV20-1 and TRBJ2-7; D is perhaps TRBD1 (5 bases). The V gene's germline CDR1 is DFQATT and CDR2 SNEGSKA (reference sequence). This CDR3 is 11 amino acids long. Trimming left V 3 bases short and J 9 bases short, with 12 bases between. As DNA, the CDR3 is TGCAGTGCTAGGTTGGGGCACGGGCAGTACTTC. Translating it yields CSARLGHGQYF.